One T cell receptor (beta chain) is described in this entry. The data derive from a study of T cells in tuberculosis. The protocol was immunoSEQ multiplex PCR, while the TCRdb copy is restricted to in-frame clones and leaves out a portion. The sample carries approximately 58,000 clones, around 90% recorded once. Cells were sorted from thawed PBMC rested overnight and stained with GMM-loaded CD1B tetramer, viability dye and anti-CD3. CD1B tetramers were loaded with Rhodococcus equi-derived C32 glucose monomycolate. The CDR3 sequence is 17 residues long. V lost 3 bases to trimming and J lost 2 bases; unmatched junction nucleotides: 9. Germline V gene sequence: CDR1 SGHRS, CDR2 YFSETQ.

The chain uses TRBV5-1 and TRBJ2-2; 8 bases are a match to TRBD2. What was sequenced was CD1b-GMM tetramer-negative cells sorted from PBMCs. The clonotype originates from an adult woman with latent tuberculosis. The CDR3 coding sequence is TGCGCCAGCAGCTCAAGGACTAGCACTCCAAACACCGGGGAGCTGTTTTTT. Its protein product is CASSSRTSTPNTGELFF.